This T cell receptor (beta chain) was sequenced in a study of blood T cell repertoires in COVID-19. Germline V gene data show CDR1 as SGHRS and CDR2 as YFSETQ. V was trimmed by 0 bases and J by 7 bases, leaving 14 bases between them. The CDR3 loop spans 15 amino acids. Per the authors' pipeline: Amplification of reference gene primers provided the estimated nucleated cell counts. The protocol was immunoSEQ multiplex PCR, while the TCRdb copy is restricted to in-frame clones and leaves out a portion. The DNA gave D and trimming, while V, J and clone size come from that table. The sample yields more than 95,000 clones, about 75% seen once.

The rearrangement uses TRBV5-1 and TRBJ2-1, with D possibly TRBD2 on 7 matching bases. The sequence was collected from a woman in her 70s with acute or convalescent COVID-19. The specimen sequenced was peripheral blood. CDR3 coding DNA: TGCGCCAGCAGCTTGGTTGGGGGGGCGCTTAATGAGCAGTTCTTC. This translates into CASSLVGGALNEQFF.